This T cell receptor (beta chain) was profiled in a study of blood T cell repertoires in COVID-19. Study details: Acute-phase and convalescent COVID-19 samples originated in the United States, Italy and Spain.

The authors' processing: Reference gene primer amplification yielded estimated nucleated cell counts. Assay used: immunoSEQ multiplex PCR; TCRdb lists only in-frame clones, some missing. V and J calls and clone size are copied from that table; D and trimming were computed from the DNA. This sample has some 100,000 clones, with 88% found just once. The TCR sequence derives from a woman over 75 with active COVID-19. Sequenced material: peripheral blood.

CDR3 DNA: TGCGCCAGCAGCCAAGACGCACAGGGGACATATGGCTACACCTTC. Amino acid sequence: CASSQDAQGTYGYTF. The J gene is TRBJ1-2, the V gene TRBV4-1; 7 bases fit TRBD1. The CDR3 has 15 residues. The germline gives CDR1 MGHRA, CDR2 YSYEKL. V lost 0 bases, J lost 5 bases, and 6 bases stayed unmatched.